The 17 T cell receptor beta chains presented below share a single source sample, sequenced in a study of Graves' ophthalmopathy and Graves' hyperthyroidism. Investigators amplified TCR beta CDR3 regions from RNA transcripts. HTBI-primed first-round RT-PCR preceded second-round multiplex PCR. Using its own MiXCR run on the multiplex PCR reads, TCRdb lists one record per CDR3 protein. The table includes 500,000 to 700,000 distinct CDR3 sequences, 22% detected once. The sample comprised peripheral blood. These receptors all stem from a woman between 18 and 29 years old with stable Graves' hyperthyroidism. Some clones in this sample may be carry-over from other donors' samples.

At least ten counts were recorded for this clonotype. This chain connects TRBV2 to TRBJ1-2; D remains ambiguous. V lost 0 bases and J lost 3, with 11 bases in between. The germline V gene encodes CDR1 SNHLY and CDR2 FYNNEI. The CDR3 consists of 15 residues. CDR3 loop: CASSEALQVDYGYTF. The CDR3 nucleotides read TGTGCCAGCAGTGAAGCGCTTCAGGTTGACTATGGCTACACCTTC.

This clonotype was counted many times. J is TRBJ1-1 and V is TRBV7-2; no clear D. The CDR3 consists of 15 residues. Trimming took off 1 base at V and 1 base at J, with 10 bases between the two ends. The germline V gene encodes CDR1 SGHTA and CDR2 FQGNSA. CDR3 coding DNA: TGTGCCAGCAGCTTAGGGAAGGGATGGAACACTGAAGCTTTCTTT. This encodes CASSLGKGWNTEAFF.

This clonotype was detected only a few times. The CDR3, as DNA: TGTGCCAGCAGTTTGGGGTCAGGGGGGGTGAGCACTGAAGCTTTCTTT. Its protein is CASSLGSGGVSTEAFF. This rearrangement joins TRBV12-3 or TRBV12-4 to TRBJ1-1; 7 positions agree with TRBD1. V trimming: 3 bases; J trimming: 4 bases; junction bases outside the gene matches: 11. CDR3 size: 16 residues.

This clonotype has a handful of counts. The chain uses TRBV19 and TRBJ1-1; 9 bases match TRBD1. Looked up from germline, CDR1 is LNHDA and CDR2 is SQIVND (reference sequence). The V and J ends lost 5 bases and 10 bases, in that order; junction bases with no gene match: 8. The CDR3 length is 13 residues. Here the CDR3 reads CASSSLGQGRAFF. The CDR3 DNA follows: TGTGCCAGTAGTTCTCTAGGACAGGGGAGAGCTTTCTTT.

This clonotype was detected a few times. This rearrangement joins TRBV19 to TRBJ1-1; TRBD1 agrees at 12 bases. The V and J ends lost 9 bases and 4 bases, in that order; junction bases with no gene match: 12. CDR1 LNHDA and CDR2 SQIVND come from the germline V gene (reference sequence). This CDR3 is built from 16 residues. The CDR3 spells CASNPRDRGHPTEAFF. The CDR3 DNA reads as TGTGCCAGCAACCCGCGGGACAGGGGGCATCCCACTGAAGCTTTCTTT.

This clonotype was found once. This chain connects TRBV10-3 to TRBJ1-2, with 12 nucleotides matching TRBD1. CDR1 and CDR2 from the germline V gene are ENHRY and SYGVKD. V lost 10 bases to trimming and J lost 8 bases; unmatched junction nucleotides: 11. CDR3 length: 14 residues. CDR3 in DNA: TGTGCCACCACACCGGGACAGGGGGCTGAAGGCTACACCTTC. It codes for CATTPGQGAEGYTF.

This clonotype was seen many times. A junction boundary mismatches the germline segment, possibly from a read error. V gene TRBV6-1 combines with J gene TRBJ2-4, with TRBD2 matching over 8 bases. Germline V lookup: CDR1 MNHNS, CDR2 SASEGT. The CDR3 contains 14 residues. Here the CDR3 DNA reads TGTGCCAGCAGAGACGGGGGGGCTAGATACATTAAGTACTTC. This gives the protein CASRDGGARYIKYF.

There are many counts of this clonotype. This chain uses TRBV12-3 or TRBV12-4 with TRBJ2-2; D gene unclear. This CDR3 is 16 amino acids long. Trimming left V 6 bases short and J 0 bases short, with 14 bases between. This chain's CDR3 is CASSEQNPANTGELFF. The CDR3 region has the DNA TGTGCCAGCAGCGAACAGAACCCCGCGAACACCGGGGAGCTGTTTTTT.

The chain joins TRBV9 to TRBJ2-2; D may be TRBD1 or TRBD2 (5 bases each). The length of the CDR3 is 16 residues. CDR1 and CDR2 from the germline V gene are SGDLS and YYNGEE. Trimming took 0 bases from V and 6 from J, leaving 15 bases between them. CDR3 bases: TGTGCCAGCAGCGTAGCTACATCCGGGGACCCCGGGGAGCTGTTTTTT. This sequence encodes CASSVATSGDPGELFF.

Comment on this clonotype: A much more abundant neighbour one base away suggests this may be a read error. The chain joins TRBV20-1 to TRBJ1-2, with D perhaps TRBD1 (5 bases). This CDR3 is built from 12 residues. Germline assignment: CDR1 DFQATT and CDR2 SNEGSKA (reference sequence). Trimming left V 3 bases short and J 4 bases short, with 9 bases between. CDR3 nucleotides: TGCAGTGCTAGGTCACAGGTCTATGGCTACACCTTC. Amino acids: CSARSQVYGYTF.

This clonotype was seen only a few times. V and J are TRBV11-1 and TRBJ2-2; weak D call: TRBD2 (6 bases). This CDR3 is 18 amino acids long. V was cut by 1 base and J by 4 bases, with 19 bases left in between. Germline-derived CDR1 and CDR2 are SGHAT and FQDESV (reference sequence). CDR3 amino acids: CASSLGPFGRRVTGELFF. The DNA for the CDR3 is TGTGCCAGCAGCTTAGGTCCGTTTGGGAGGCGAGTCACCGGGGAGCTGTTTTTT.

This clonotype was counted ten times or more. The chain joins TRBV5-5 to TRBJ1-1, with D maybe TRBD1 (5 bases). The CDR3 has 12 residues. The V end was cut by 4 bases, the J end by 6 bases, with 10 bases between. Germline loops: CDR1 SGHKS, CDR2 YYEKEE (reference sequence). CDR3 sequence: CASSLGRPEAFF. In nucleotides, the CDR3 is TGTGCCAGCAGCCTGGGACGACCTGAAGCTTTCTTT.

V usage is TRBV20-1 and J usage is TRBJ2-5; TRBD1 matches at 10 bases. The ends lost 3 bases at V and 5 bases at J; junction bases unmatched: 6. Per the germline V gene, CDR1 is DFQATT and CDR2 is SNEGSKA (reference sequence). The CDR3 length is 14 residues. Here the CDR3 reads CSARGGTGAETQYF. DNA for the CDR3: TGCAGTGCTAGGGGCGGGACAGGGGCCGAGACCCAGTACTTC.

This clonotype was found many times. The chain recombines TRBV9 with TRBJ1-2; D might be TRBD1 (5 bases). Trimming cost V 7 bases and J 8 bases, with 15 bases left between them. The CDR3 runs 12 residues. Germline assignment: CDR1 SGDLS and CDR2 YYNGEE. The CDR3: CASAPNGDGYTF. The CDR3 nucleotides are TGTGCCAGCGCTCCCAACGGGGACGGCTACACCTTC.

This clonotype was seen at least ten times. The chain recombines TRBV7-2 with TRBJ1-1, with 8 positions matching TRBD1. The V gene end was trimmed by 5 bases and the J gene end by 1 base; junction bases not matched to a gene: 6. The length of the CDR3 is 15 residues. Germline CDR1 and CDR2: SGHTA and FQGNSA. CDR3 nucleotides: TGTGCCAGCAGCCGGGTGGGGACAGGGAACACTGAAGCTTTCTTT. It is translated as CASSRVGTGNTEAFF.

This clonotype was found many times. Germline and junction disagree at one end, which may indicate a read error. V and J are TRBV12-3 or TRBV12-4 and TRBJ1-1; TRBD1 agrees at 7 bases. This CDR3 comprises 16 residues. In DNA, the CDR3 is TGTGTCAGCAGTCGAAGTGGGACAGCTTCAAACACTGAAGCCTTCTTT. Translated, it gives CVSSRSGTASNTEAFF.

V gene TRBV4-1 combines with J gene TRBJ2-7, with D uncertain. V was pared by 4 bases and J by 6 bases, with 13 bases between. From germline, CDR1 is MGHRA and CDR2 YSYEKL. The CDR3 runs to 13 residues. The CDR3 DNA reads TGCGCCAGCAGCCGCCTCGCCCTTGGCGAGCAGTACTTC. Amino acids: CASSRLALGEQYF.